This TCR beta chain was retrieved from a study of T-cell reconstitution after alpha-beta-depleted transplantation in children. The ends were cut back, 5 bases at V and 9 bases at J, with 6 bases in the middle. Germline CDR1 is SGHRS and CDR2 is YFSETQ. This CDR3 is 10 amino acids long. This clonotype was seen a handful of times. Its antigen is undetermined. Unique molecular identifiers were incorporated during preparation of the TCRbeta library. In TCRdb, the PCR reads were re-called with MiXCR into one record per CDR3 protein. This sample has approximately 1,000,000 distinct CDR3 sequences, with about 29% found just once. Whole-study results and caveats: About two months after transplant, alpha-beta T cells reportedly came from several hundred expanded graft clones.

This TCR derives from a boy less than two years old who had a stem cell transplant for SCID, so the T cells may come from the graft donor. This specimen was PBMCs, mostly from graft donor cells, taken 360 days after TCRalphabeta/CD19-depleted stem cell transplant. J is TRBJ2-1 and V is TRBV5-1; the D gene could be TRBD1 or TRBD2 (5 bases each). CDR3 sequence (DNA): TGCGCCAGCAGGGGGACTGAGCAGTTCTTC. Translating it yields CASRGTEQFF. Full variable domain (remainder filled in from reference TRBV5-1 and TRBJ2-1): KAGVTQTPRYLIKTRGQQVTLSCSPISGHRSVSWYQQTPGQGLQFLFEYFSETQRNKGNFPGRFSGRQFSNSRSEMNVSTLELGDSALYLCASRGTEQFFGPGTRLTVL.